Each of the 20 T cell receptor beta chains below was sequenced from the same sample in a study of OX40 agonist ivuxolimab in advanced cancers. Here immunoSEQ multiplex PCR was the method, and the copy in TCRdb shows in-frame clones only, minus some. The sample consists of around 70,000 clones, roughly 80% of them appearing once. Material: CD4+ or CD8+ T cells sorted from blood, obtained in a trial of the OX40 agonist ivuxolimab. The receptor set was obtained from an adult with an advanced solid tumor such as melanoma, head and neck, liver or kidney cancer.

J is TRBJ1-1 and V is TRBV7-8, with D possibly matching TRBD1 (5 bases). Trimming removed 5 bases from V and 2 bases from J, with 18 bases in between. Germline lookup yields CDR1 SGHVS and CDR2 FQNEAQ. This CDR3 has 16 amino acids. CDR3 sequence reads: CASSPATMGRNTEAFF. The CDR3 DNA follows: TGTGCCAGCAGCCCCGCGACGATGGGACGTAACACTGAAGCTTTCTTT.

The chain carries TRBV5-1 and TRBJ1-5; D gene unclear. This CDR3 spans 13 amino acids. The V end was cut by 4 bases, the J end by 7 bases, with 12 bases between. Germline-derived CDR1 and CDR2 are SGHRS and YFSETQ. The DNA of the CDR3 is TGCGCCAGCAGCCCCGACTCAAGACAGCCCCAGCATTTT. Its translation: CASSPDSRQPQHF.

V gene TRBV10-1 combines with J gene TRBJ1-1; no reliable D call. The germline V and J ends were trimmed by 4 bases and 2 bases, with 8 bases remaining between them. The CDR3 runs to 13 residues. Germline V gene data show CDR1 as WNHNN and CDR2 as SYGVQD (reference sequence). CDR3 residues: CASSVVDNTEAFF. In nucleotides, the CDR3 is TGCGCCAGCAGTGTAGTGGACAACACTGAAGCTTTCTTT.

This rearrangement joins TRBV19 to TRBJ2-1, with D possibly matching TRBD2 (6 bases). Germline values: CDR1 LNHDA, CDR2 SQIVND (reference sequence). This CDR3 is built from 13 residues. V was pared by 0 bases and J by 9 bases, with 9 bases between. In nucleotides, the CDR3 is TGTGCCAGTAGTATAGAGCAAGCGGGTGAGCAGTTCTTC. This translates into CASSIEQAGEQFF.

The chain is built from TRBV7-9 and TRBJ2-1, with D maybe TRBD2 (6 bases). CDR3 length equals 12 residues. Germline V gene data show CDR1 as SEHNR and CDR2 as FQNEAQ (reference sequence). The germline V and J ends were trimmed by 3 bases and 7 bases, with 7 bases remaining between them. The CDR3 DNA reads as TGTGCCAGCAGCTTTGCGGGGAATGAGCAGTTCTTC. Residues: CASSFAGNEQFF.

This chain connects TRBV7-3 to TRBJ2-5; D perhaps matches TRBD1 (5 bases). V lost 4 bases to trimming and J lost 7 bases, with 13 bases between them. This CDR3 has 13 residues. Germline-derived CDR1 and CDR2 are SGHTA and FQGTGA. CDR3 residues: CASSSLGQGTQYF. CDR3 coding DNA: TGTGCCAGCAGCTCCCTCGGTCAGGGGACCCAGTACTTC. The full variable domain, rest sourced from reference TRBV7-3 and TRBJ2-5, is GAGVSQTPSNKVTEKGKYVELRCDPISGHTALYWYRQSLGQGPEFLIYFQGTGAADDSGLPNDRFFAVRPEGSVSTLKIQRTERGDSAVYLCASSSLGQGTQYFGPGTRLLVL.

This clone occurred a few times. The rearrangement uses TRBV5-6 and TRBJ2-2; D is possibly TRBD1 (5 bases). Germline V gene data show CDR1 as SGHDT and CDR2 as YYEEEE. The CDR3 runs 15 residues. The V and J ends lost 0 bases and 3 bases respectively, with 9 bases between them. CDR3 coding DNA: TGTGCCAGCAGCTTGGTTCAGGGCGACACCGGGGAGCTGTTTTTT. As protein: CASSLVQGDTGELFF.

This clone was seen a handful of times. The rearrangement uses TRBV18 and TRBJ2-6; 9 nucleotides match TRBD1. The CDR3 extends over 18 amino acids. V lost 4 bases to trimming and J lost 4 bases; unmatched junction nucleotides: 11. CDR1 is KGHSH, CDR2 LQKENI, per germline. The CDR3 bases are TGTGCCAGCTCACTCCAGCCGGGACAGGGATCCGGGGCCAACGTCCTGACTTTC. Protein product: CASSLQPGQGSGANVLTF. The full variable domain, in which reference TRBV18 and TRBJ2-6 provide the parts outside the CDR3, is NAGVMQNPRHLVRRRGQEARLRCSPMKGHSHVYWYRQLPEEGLKFMVYLQKENIIDESGMPKERFSAEFPKEGPSILRIQQVVRGDSAAYFCASSLQPGQGSGANVLTFGAGSRLTVL.

This clone has just a few counts. DNA for the CDR3: TGTGCCAGCACCCGCGAACAGGGATCCAATCAGCCCCAGCATTTT. Its protein is CASTREQGSNQPQHF. The chain joins TRBV2 to TRBJ1-5, with D possibly being TRBD1 (6 bases). The CDR3 runs to 15 residues. The germline gives CDR1 SNHLY, CDR2 FYNNEI. V was trimmed by 7 bases and J by 3 bases, leaving 16 bases between them.

This clone showed up just once. The chain recombines TRBV2 with TRBJ2-5; tentative D call: TRBD1 (6 bases). CDR1 is SNHLY and CDR2 is FYNNEI in the germline V gene. The CDR3 loop spans 13 amino acids. Trimming cost V 7 bases and J 4 bases, with 13 bases left between them. The CDR3 nucleotides are TGTGCCAGCACGCAGGGGATAGGAGAGACCCAGTACTTC. Its translation is CASTQGIGETQYF.

V gene TRBV28 combines with J gene TRBJ2-5; 15 bases map to TRBD2. The germline gives CDR1 MDHEN, CDR2 SYDVKM. This CDR3 is 18 amino acids long. V lost 6 bases, J lost 2 bases, and 10 bases stayed unmatched. CDR3 nucleotide sequence: TGTGCCAGCAGACCGGGACTAGCGGGGGGAAAGATTCAAGAGACCCAGTACTTC. This codes for CASRPGLAGGKIQETQYF.

The chain recombines TRBV27 with TRBJ2-5; D call uncertain. Germline V CDR1 and CDR2: MNHEY, SMNVEV (reference sequence). The CDR3 runs 15 residues. V lost 5 bases and J 1 base, leaving 14 bases between the germline ends. CDR3 in DNA: TGTGCCAGCAGTAAAACAGCCTACCCCCAAGAGACCCAGTACTTC. This translates into CASSKTAYPQETQYF.

The V and J genes are TRBV2 and TRBJ2-7; the D gene is possibly TRBD1 (5 bases). The CDR3 is made up of 14 amino acids. V lost 3 bases and J 0 bases, leaving 9 bases between the germline ends. The V gene's germline CDR1 is SNHLY and CDR2 FYNNEI. The CDR3 protein is CASSDSGRSYEQYF. The CDR3 nucleotides are TGTGCCAGCAGTGATTCAGGGCGCTCCTACGAGCAGTACTTC.

The V and J genes are TRBV9 and TRBJ1-4; D perhaps matches TRBD1 (5 bases). The CDR3 consists of 14 residues. Between the trimmed V and J ends, which lost 0 bases and 4 bases, there was a span of 7 bases. CDR1 and CDR2 (germline): SGDLS, YYNGEE. CDR3 protein: CASSVDGGNEKLFF. The DNA for the CDR3 is TGTGCCAGCAGCGTAGATGGGGGTAATGAAAAACTGTTTTTT.

The chain uses TRBV6-6 and TRBJ2-7, with 8 nucleotides matching TRBD1. Germline CDR1 MNHNY, CDR2 SVGAGI (reference sequence). This CDR3 is built from 14 residues. Trimming removed 5 bases from V and 3 bases from J; junction bases left unmatched: 6. CDR3 nucleotide sequence: TGTGCCAGCAGTCCAGGACAGGGATTCTACGAGCAGTACTTC. This encodes CASSPGQGFYEQYF.

This clone was seen more than once but under ten times. This chain joins TRBV9 and TRBJ2-5, with a possible D match to TRBD1 (6 bases). Trimming pared 2 bases from V and 5 bases from J, leaving 13 bases between. The CDR3 loop spans 14 amino acids. CDR1 and CDR2 (germline): SGDLS, YYNGEE. The CDR3 spells CASSVGTLPETQYF. The DNA for the CDR3 is TGTGCCAGCAGCGTTGGGACATTGCCTGAGACCCAGTACTTC.

The chain is built from TRBV27 and TRBJ1-3; perhaps TRBD1 as D (5 bases). V dropped 6 bases and J dropped 5 bases, with 32 bases sitting between them. Germline-derived CDR1 and CDR2 are MNHEY and SMNVEV (reference sequence). The CDR3 contains 20 residues. CDR3: CASSPVYPRGVTPYRNTIYF. The CDR3 DNA sequence: TGTGCCAGCAGCCCTGTCTATCCGCGAGGGGTCACACCCTACCGAAACACCATATATTTT.

V gene TRBV7-8 combines with J gene TRBJ1-2, with D uncertain. The CDR3 consists of 13 residues. Germline assignment: CDR1 SGHVS and CDR2 FQNEAQ. The V gene lost 1 base and the J gene lost 4 bases, with 7 bases spanning the gap. In nucleotides, the CDR3 is TGTGCCAGCAGCTTAGAACTCATCTATGGCTACACCTTC. Amino acids: CASSLELIYGYTF.

This chain links TRBV10-3 with TRBJ2-1, with 10 bases matching TRBD2. This CDR3 is built from 14 residues. CDR1 is ENHRY, CDR2 SYGVKD, per germline. The trim removed 3 bases at V and 6 bases at J, leaving 2 bases unmatched. CDR3 sequence: CAISELAGPNEQFF. The CDR3 coding sequence is TGTGCCATCAGTGAACTAGCGGGGCCCAATGAGCAGTTCTTC.

The chain recombines TRBV2 with TRBJ1-5; the D is unclear. Trimming took off 8 bases at V and 8 bases at J, with 28 bases between the two ends. Germline V gives CDR1 SNHLY, CDR2 FYNNEI. The CDR3 extends over 17 amino acids. The CDR3 protein is CASSGPMEVPSIEPQHF. The CDR3 nucleotides read TGTGCCAGCTCCGGCCCGATGGAAGTCCCAAGTATTGAGCCCCAGCATTTT.